One sample yielded the 12 T cell receptor beta chains listed below, sequenced in a study of blood T cell repertoires in COVID-19. Profiling relied on immunoSEQ multiplex PCR, and the TCRdb table lists in-frame clones only, not all of them. The sample has almost 50,000 clones; roughly 84% are singletons. What was sequenced was peripheral blood. The source is a man aged 45-65 years with acute or convalescent COVID-19.

This chain connects TRBV20-1 to TRBJ2-7, with 10 bases identical to TRBD1. The CDR3 is 11 residues long. Trimming at V came to 5 bases and at J to 5 bases, leaving 0 bases not matched to a gene. Germline V gene data show CDR1 as DFQATT and CDR2 as SNEGSKA (reference sequence). The CDR3 protein is CSAGTGDEQYF. CDR3 DNA: TGCAGTGCTGGGACAGGGGACGAGCAGTACTTC.

The genes are TRBV28 and TRBJ1-4, with TRBD1 matching over 7 bases. CDR3 length: 15 amino acids. In germline, CDR1 is MDHEN, CDR2 SYDVKM. V lost 5 bases to trimming and J lost 7 bases; unmatched junction nucleotides: 10. In DNA form, the CDR3 reads TGTGCCAGCAGTCCCTCGACAGGGCAGGCTGAAAAACTGTTTTTT. Its protein product is CASSPSTGQAEKLFF.

This sequence joins TRBV28 and TRBJ2-7; TRBD1 agrees at 8 bases. This CDR3 has 14 amino acids. V dropped 3 bases and J dropped 4; count of bases not matched to a gene: 5. Germline lookup yields CDR1 MDHEN and CDR2 SYDVKM. CDR3 residues: CASSLPDRDYEQYF. The CDR3 DNA is TGTGCCAGCAGTTTGCCGGACAGGGATTACGAGCAGTACTTC.

The rearrangement uses TRBV11-2 and TRBJ1-2; D might be TRBD1 (5 bases). CDR1 SGHAT and CDR2 FQNNGV come from the germline V gene. This CDR3 region has 17 residues. Trimming cost V 2 bases and J 4 bases, with 20 bases left between them. The CDR3 sequence: CASSLTTGGLGSYGYTF. The CDR3 DNA follows: TGTGCCAGCAGCTTAACTACGGGGGGATTAGGATCCTATGGCTACACCTTC.

V gene TRBV18 combines with J gene TRBJ2-3, with D perhaps TRBD1 (6 bases). Germline CDR1 and CDR2: KGHSH and LQKENI. The CDR3 has 15 residues. The V end lost 2 bases, the J end lost 2 bases, and 11 bases lay between the germline ends. In DNA form, the CDR3 reads TGTGCCAGCTCACCATGGGGACAATTCACAGATACGCAGTATTTT. This gives the protein CASSPWGQFTDTQYF. The whole variable domain, filled in from reference TRBV18 and TRBJ2-3, reads NAGVMQNPRHLVRRRGQEARLRCSPMKGHSHVYWYRQLPEEGLKFMVYLQKENIIDESGMPKERFSAEFPKEGPSILRIQQVVRGDSAAYFCASSPWGQFTDTQYFGPGTRLTVL.

V is TRBV6-2 or TRBV6-3 and J is TRBJ2-4; 10 bases line up with TRBD2. Germline-derived CDR1 and CDR2 are MNHEY and SVGEGT. The CDR3 totals 16 residues. Unmatched junction bases numbered 6, after V lost 0 bases and J lost 7 bases. The CDR3 sequence is CASSYSPAGGLNIQYF. CDR3 DNA: TGTGCCAGCAGTTACTCCCCAGCGGGGGGGCTCAACATTCAGTACTTC.

The chain recombines TRBV7-2 with TRBJ1-4, with D maybe TRBD1 (5 bases). The CDR3 sequence is 15 residues long. Germline V lookup: CDR1 SGHTA, CDR2 FQGNSA. V gave up 3 bases and J gave up 10 bases, with 18 bases separating them. In DNA, the CDR3 is TGTGCCAGCAGCTTTTCTACCGTCTCCCAGGGAAAACTGTTTTTT. It yields the protein CASSFSTVSQGKLFF.

The chain is built from TRBV4-1 and TRBJ2-3; 11 positions agree with TRBD2. The germline CDR1 and CDR2 sequences are MGHRA and YSYEKL. V lost 3 bases and J lost 5; bases outside the gene matches: 10. The CDR3 totals 17 residues. The CDR3 sequence is CASSHNERLAGKDTQYF. The DNA of the CDR3 is TGCGCCAGCAGCCACAATGAGAGACTAGCGGGAAAAGATACGCAGTATTTT.

The chain carries TRBV27 and TRBJ1-5, with D possibly being TRBD1 (5 bases). Germline V CDR1 and CDR2: MNHEY, SMNVEV (reference sequence). V was clipped by 7 bases and J by 0 bases, with 16 bases between them. CDR3 length: 16 amino acids. This chain's CDR3 is CASISWTQYSNQPQHF. In DNA, the CDR3 is TGTGCCAGCATATCCTGGACACAGTATAGCAATCAGCCCCAGCATTTT.

This clone appeared once. The V gene is TRBV18, the J gene TRBJ1-5; 10 nucleotides line up with TRBD1. The CDR3 covers 15 residues. Germline V CDR1 and CDR2: KGHSH, LQKENI. The ends lost 6 bases at V and 3 bases at J; junction bases unmatched: 5. CDR3 coding DNA: TGTGCCAGCTCCCCTGGGACAGGGGACAATCAGCCCCAGCATTTT. Its translation: CASSPGTGDNQPQHF.

The V call is TRBV14, the J call TRBJ2-7; D gene ambiguous. V was trimmed by 5 bases and J by 3 bases, leaving 17 bases between them. CDR1 is SGHDN, CDR2 FVKESK, per germline. CDR3 length equals 15 residues. The chain's CDR3 is CASSSIRVSFYEQYF. The CDR3 DNA sequence: TGTGCCAGCAGCTCCATCCGGGTTTCCTTCTACGAGCAGTACTTC.

This clone was observed a few times. The genes are TRBV4-3 and TRBJ2-3, with 7 bases fitting TRBD2. This CDR3 region has 16 residues. Per germline, CDR1 LGHNA and CDR2 YSLEER. With V trimmed by 4 bases and J by 0 bases, 7 bases remained unmatched. The CDR3 DNA is TGCGCCAGCAGCCGCGGACTAGTGCAGAGCACAGATACGCAGTATTTT. Translating gives CASSRGLVQSTDTQYF.